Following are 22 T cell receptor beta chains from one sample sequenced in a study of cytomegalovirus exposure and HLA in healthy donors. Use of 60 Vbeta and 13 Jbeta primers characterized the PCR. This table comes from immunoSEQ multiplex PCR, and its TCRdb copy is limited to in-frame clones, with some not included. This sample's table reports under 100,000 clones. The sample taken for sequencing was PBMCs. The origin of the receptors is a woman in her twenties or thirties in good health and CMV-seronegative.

CDR3 bases: TGTGCCAGCAATACGAGGGCTAATAGCAATCAGCCCCAGCATTTT. Translation: CASNTRANSNQPQHF. The V gene is TRBV28, the J gene TRBJ1-5; D uncertain. Between the trimmed V and J ends, which lost 7 bases and 0 bases, there was a span of 13 bases. Looked up from germline, CDR1 is MDHEN and CDR2 is SYDVKM. The CDR3 runs 15 residues.

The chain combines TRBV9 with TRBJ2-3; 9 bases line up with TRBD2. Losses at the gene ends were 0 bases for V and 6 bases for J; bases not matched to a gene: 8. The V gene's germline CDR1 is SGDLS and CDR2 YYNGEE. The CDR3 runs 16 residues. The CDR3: CASSVAGRGGHDTQYF. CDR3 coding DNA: TGTGCCAGCAGCGTAGCTGGGCGGGGGGGCCACGATACGCAGTATTTT.

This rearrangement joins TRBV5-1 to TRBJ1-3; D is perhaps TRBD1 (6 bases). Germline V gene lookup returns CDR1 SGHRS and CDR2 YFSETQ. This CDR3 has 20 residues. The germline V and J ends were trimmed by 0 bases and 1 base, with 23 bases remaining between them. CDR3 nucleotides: TGCGCCAGCAGCTTGGGGGGGCTCGGTTCAGGTTTAGATTCTGGAAACACCATATATTTT. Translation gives CASSLGGLGSGLDSGNTIYF.

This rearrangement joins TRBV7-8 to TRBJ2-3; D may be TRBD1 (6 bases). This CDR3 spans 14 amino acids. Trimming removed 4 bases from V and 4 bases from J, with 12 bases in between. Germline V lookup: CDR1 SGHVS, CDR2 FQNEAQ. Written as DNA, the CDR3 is TGTGCCAGCAGCTCCCTCAAGGGGGCAGATACGCAGTATTTT. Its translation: CASSSLKGADTQYF.

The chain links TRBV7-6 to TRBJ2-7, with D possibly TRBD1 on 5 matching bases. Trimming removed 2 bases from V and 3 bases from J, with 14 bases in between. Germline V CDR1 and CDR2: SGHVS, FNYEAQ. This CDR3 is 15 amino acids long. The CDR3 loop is CASSLSQGPSYEQYF. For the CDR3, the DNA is TGTGCCAGCAGCTTATCGCAGGGCCCAAGCTACGAGCAGTACTTC.

CDR3 protein: CASSPIPASGIHEQYF. CDR3 in DNA: TGTGCCAGCAGTCCCATCCCGGCTAGCGGGATCCACGAGCAGTACTTC. The chain has TRBV27 and TRBJ2-7; 9 bases align to TRBD2. V lost 5 bases and J lost 5; bases outside the gene matches: 13. From germline, CDR1 is MNHEY and CDR2 SMNVEV (reference sequence). The CDR3 covers 16 residues.

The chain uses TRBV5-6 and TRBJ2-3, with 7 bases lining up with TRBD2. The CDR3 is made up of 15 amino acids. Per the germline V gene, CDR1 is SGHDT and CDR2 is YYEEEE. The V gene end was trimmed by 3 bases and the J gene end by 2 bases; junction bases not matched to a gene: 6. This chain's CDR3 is CASSSPGLHTDTQYF. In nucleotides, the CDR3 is TGTGCCAGCAGCTCGCCGGGACTACACACAGATACGCAGTATTTT.

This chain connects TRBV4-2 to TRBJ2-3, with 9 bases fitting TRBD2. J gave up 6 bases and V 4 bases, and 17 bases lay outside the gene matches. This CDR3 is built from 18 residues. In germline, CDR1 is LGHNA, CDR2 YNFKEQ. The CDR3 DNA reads TGTGCCAGCAGCCCCAGACTAGCTTGGCGGGAGGGTTTGGATACGCAGTATTTT. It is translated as CASSPRLAWREGLDTQYF.

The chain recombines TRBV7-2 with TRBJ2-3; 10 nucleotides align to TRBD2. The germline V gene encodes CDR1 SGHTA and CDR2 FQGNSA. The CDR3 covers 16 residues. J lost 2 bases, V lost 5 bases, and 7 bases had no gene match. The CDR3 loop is CASSPHSGGTTDTQYF. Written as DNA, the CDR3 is TGTGCCAGCAGCCCTCATAGCGGGGGGACCACAGATACGCAGTATTTT.

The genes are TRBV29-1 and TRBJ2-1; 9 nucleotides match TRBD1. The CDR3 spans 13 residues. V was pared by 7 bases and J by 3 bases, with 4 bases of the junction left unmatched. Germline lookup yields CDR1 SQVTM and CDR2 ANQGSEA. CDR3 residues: CSARQGGYNEQFF. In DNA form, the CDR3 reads TGCAGCGCCCGACAGGGGGGCTACAATGAGCAGTTCTTC.

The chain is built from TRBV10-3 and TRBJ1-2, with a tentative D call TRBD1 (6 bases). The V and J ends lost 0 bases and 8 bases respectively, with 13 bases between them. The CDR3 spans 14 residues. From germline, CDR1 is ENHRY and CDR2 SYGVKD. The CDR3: CAISESTGLGGYTF. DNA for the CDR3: TGTGCCATCAGTGAGTCGACAGGCCTTGGGGGCTACACCTTC.

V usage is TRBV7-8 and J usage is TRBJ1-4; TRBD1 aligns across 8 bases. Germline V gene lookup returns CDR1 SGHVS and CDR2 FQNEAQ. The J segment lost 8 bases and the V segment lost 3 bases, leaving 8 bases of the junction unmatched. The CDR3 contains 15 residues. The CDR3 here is CASSLLTGVAEKLFF. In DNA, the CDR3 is TGTGCCAGCAGCTTGCTGACAGGGGTTGCCGAAAAACTGTTTTTT.

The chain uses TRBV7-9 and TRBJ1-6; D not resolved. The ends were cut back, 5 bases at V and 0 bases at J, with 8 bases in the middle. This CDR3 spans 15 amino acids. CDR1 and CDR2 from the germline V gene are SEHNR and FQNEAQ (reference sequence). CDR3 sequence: CASSHSSSYNSPLHF. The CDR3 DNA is TGTGCCAGCAGCCACAGTAGCTCCTATAATTCACCCCTCCACTTT.

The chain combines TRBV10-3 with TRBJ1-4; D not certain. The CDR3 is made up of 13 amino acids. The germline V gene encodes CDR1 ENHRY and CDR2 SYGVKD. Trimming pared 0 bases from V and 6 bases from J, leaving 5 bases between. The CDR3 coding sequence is TGTGCCATCAGTGAGTCGAGGGATGAAAAACTGTTTTTT. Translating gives CAISESRDEKLFF.

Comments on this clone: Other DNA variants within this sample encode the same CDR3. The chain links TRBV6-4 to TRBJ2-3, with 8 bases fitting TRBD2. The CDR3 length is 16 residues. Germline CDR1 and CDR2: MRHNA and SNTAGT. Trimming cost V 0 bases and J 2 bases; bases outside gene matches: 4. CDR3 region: CASSDSAGGPTDTQYF. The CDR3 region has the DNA TGTGCCAGCAGTGACTCGGCGGGAGGCCCCACAGATACGCAGTATTTT.

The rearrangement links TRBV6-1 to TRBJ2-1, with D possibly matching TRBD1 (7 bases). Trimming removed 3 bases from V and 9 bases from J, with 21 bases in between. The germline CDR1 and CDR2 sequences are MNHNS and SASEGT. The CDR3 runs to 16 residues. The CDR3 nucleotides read TGTGCCAGCAGTGATTGGGGGGACAGAGTCGGAGGTGAGCAGTTCTTC. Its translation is CASSDWGDRVGGEQFF.

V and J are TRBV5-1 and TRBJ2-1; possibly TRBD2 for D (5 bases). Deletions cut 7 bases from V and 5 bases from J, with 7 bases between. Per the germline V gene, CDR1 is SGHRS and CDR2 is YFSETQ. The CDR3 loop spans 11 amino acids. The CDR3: CASWRDNEQFF. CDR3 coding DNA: TGCGCCAGCTGGCGGGACAATGAGCAGTTCTTC.

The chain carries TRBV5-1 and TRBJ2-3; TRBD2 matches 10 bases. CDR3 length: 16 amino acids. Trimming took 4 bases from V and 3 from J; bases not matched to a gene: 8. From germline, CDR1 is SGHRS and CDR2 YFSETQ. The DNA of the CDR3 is TGCGCCAGCAGCCCGTTAGCGGGGGGATTGACAGATACGCAGTATTTT. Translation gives CASSPLAGGLTDTQYF.

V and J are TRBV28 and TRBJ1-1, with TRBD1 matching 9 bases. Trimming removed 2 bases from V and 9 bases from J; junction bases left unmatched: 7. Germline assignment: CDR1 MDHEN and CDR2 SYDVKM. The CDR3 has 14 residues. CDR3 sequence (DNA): TGTGCCAGCAGTTTAACAGGGGGCAGTCGGAAAGCTTTCTTT. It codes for CASSLTGGSRKAFF.

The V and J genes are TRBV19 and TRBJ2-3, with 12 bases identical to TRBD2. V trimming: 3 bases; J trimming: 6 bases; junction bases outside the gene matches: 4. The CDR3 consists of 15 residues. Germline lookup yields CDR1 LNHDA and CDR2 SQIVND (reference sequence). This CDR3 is CASSMTSGSGDTQYF. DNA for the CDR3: TGTGCCAGTAGTATGACTAGCGGGAGCGGGGATACGCAGTATTTT.

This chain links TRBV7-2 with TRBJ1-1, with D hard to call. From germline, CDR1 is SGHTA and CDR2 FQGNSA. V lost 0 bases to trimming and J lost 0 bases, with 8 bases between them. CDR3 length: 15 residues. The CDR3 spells CASSLAVAMNTEAFF. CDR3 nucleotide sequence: TGTGCCAGCAGCTTAGCGGTAGCTATGAACACTGAAGCTTTCTTT.

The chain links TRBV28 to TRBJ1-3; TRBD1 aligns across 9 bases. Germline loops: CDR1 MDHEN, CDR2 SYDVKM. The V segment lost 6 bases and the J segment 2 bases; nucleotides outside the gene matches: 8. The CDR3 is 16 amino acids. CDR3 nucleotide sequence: TGTGCCAGCAGGCCCGGGACAGGGTTCCCTGGAAACACCATATATTTT. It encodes CASRPGTGFPGNTIYF.